This T cell receptor beta chain originates from a study of T cells in Graves' hyperthyroidism and ophthalmopathy. The PBMCs had their origin in 7.5 to 10 ml of fresh peripheral blood. The CDR3 is 16 residues long. CDR1 MGHRA and CDR2 YSYEKL come from the germline V gene. Between the trimmed V and J ends, which lost 2 bases and 1 base, there was a span of 15 bases. Points on this clonotype: Its antigen is currently unknown.

Amplification of TCR beta CDR3 regions was performed using RNA transcripts as template. The HTBI set primed first-round TCR CDR3 RT-PCR. One entry per CDR3 protein results from TCRdb running MiXCR on the multiplex PCR reads. The sample has around 620,000 distinct CDR3 sequences; more than 13% are singletons. General study findings and limits: Ophthalmopathy, which appeared later, was predicted by the model a median approximately six months before onset.

This receptor was taken from a woman under 30 with Graves' ophthalmopathy. The specimen was blood. The chain has TRBV4-1 and TRBJ2-7, with TRBD1 as a possible D gene (5 bases). CDR3 sequence (DNA): TGCGCCAGCAGCCAACAGAACCAGGGCAGATCCTACGAGCAGTACTTC. Translation: CASSQQNQGRSYEQYF.